This paragraph reports one TCR beta chain. As yet, its antigen is unknown. Germline V CDR1 and CDR2: KGHDR, SFDVKD. CDR3 length: 15 residues. V was shortened by 3 bases and J by 0 bases, with 5 bases between the two germline ends. Repertoires were generated with immunoSEQ multiplex PCR, while TCRdb's copy carries only in-frame clones and drops some. The sample lists roughly 180,000 clones, 90% to 95% seen once, with roughly 10% in the top ten. The data originate from a study of T cell responses to AZD1222 COVID-19 vaccine. Points from the study as a whole: Seropositive status at baseline applied to only six AZD1222 recipients. Increased Spike-specific TCR breadth and depth were observed after two AZD1222 doses.

This TCR was sampled from an adult in good health. Sequencing used peripheral blood, obtained on day 0 of AZD1222 vaccination. The V call is TRBV24-1, the J call TRBJ2-6, with no clear D. The CDR3 is CATSDMTSGANVLTF. The CDR3 DNA reads as TGTGCCACCAGTGATATGACCTCTGGGGCCAACGTCCTGACTTTC.